The 18 T cell receptor beta chains below all came from one sample that was sequenced in a study of cytomegalovirus exposure and HLA in healthy donors (dated by TCRdb to about 2017). Libraries were prepared through the immunoSEQ multiplex PCR assay. For the multiplex PCR, a mixture combining 60 forward primers for TCR Vbeta segments and 13 reverse primers for TCR Jbeta segments was used. Sourced from immuneACCESS, this table was stored by TCRdb with only in-frame sequences that have V and J called. A share of the clones is absent; for the studies checked, an unresolved V gene accounts for under half, and the remainder has no known explanation. The sample records about 180,000 clones, approximately 80% of which are singletons. About 2.2% of the sample is in the top ten clones. The sequenced material came from PBMCs. These receptors were collected from a woman aged 25 to 39 in good health and CMV-seronegative.

This clone has only one observation. This sequence joins TRBV7-8 and TRBJ2-5; TRBD1 agrees at 7 bases. The CDR3 length is 15 residues. The trim removed 3 bases at V and 4 bases at J, leaving 8 bases unmatched. In germline, CDR1 is SGHVS, CDR2 FQNEAQ. The CDR3 DNA reads as TGTGCCAGCAGCTTGGTAGGGGGCGTTACAGAGACCCAGTACTTC. It encodes CASSLVGGVTETQYF.

The rearrangement uses TRBV29-1 and TRBJ2-1, with no clear D. Trimming removed 4 bases from V and 6 bases from J, with 10 bases in between. Germline V gene data show CDR1 as SQVTM and CDR2 as ANQGSEA. CDR3 length: 12 residues. DNA for the CDR3: TGCAGCGTTGGTAGTCCGGGCAATGAGCAGTTCTTC. It encodes CSVGSPGNEQFF.

Turning to this clone: One junction end does not reproduce the germline sequence, and a read error may be involved. The chain links TRBV11-2 to TRBJ2-5; 8 nucleotides match TRBD1. Looked up from germline, CDR1 is SGHAT and CDR2 is FQNNGV. The CDR3 is 13 residues long. CDR3 in amino acids: CASSVDRGETQYF. Written as DNA, the CDR3 is TGTGCCAGCAGCGTAGACAGGGGAGAGACCCAGTACTTC.

The chain is built from TRBV7-2 and TRBJ2-7, with TRBD2 as a possible D gene (5 bases). CDR3 size: 16 residues. Germline V CDR1 and CDR2: SGHTA, FQGNSA. With 4 bases removed from V and 5 bases from J, the gap between germline ends came to 21 bases. The CDR3 protein is CASSSDSPQPGHEQYF. The CDR3 DNA reads TGTGCCAGCAGCTCGGACTCCCCCCAGCCGGGCCACGAGCAGTACTTC.

J is TRBJ1-2 and V is TRBV19, with D unresolved. Germline V gene data show CDR1 as LNHDA and CDR2 as SQIVND (reference sequence). With 3 bases removed from V and 3 bases from J, the gap between germline ends came to 11 bases. The CDR3 runs to 14 residues. CDR3 sequence: CASSMPGRDYGYTF. DNA for the CDR3: TGTGCCAGTAGTATGCCGGGGAGGGACTATGGCTACACCTTC.

The rearrangement links TRBV10-3 to TRBJ2-7, with D possibly matching TRBD1 (5 bases). The CDR3 has 14 amino acids. The germline V gene has CDR1 ENHRY and CDR2 SYGVKD. V was pared by 2 bases and J by 3 bases, with 11 bases between. The CDR3 here is CAISERQSNYEQYF. The CDR3 DNA sequence: TGTGCCATCAGTGAGCGACAGAGCAACTACGAGCAGTACTTC.

The chain has TRBV6-4 and TRBJ1-6; unclear D gene. The length of the CDR3 is 13 residues. Trimming shortened V by 2 bases and J by 7 bases, and 6 bases separated the two germline ends. Germline values: CDR1 MRHNA, CDR2 SNTAGT. CDR3 protein: CASSDAENSPLHF. CDR3 bases: TGTGCCAGCAGTGACGCGGAGAATTCACCCCTCCACTTT.

The chain has TRBV2 and TRBJ2-1; 9 positions match TRBD2. V dropped 8 bases and J dropped 3; count of bases not matched to a gene: 5. Germline loops: CDR1 SNHLY, CDR2 FYNNEI. The CDR3 is made up of 14 amino acids. The CDR3 here is CASLSGSSYNEQFF. CDR3 bases: TGTGCCAGCCTTAGCGGGAGCAGCTACAATGAGCAGTTCTTC. The variable domain in full, with the rest retrieved from reference TRBV2 and TRBJ2-1, is EPEVTQTPSHQVTQMGQEVILRCVPISNHLYFYWYRQILGQKVEFLVSFYNNEISEKSEIFDDQFSVERPDGSNFTLKIRSTKLEDSAMYFCASLSGSSYNEQFFGPGTRLTVL.

This clone was counted only a few times. J is TRBJ2-3 and V is TRBV7-3, with 12 positions matching TRBD2. Germline V gene sequence: CDR1 SGHTA, CDR2 FQGTGA. CDR3 length: 16 residues. The trim removed 2 bases at V and 0 bases at J, leaving 0 bases unmatched. CDR3 in DNA: TGTGCCAGCAGCTTAGGGACTAGCGGGAGCACAGATACGCAGTATTTT. It encodes CASSLGTSGSTDTQYF.

The genes are TRBV19 and TRBJ2-6, with D possibly TRBD1 on 5 matching bases. Germline V gene data show CDR1 as LNHDA and CDR2 as SQIVND (reference sequence). The V gene lost 5 bases and the J gene lost 2 bases, with 7 bases spanning the gap. This CDR3 is 14 amino acids long. CDR3 in DNA: TGTGCCAGTAGTTTGGGGCCTGGGGCCAACGTCCTGACTTTC. It translates to CASSLGPGANVLTF.

V is TRBV18 and J is TRBJ2-7; D uncertain. The ends were cut back, 2 bases at V and 6 bases at J, with 11 bases in the middle. The germline CDR1 and CDR2 sequences are KGHSH and LQKENI. This CDR3 spans 13 amino acids. The CDR3 loop is CASSPVLRSEQYF. For the CDR3, the DNA is TGTGCCAGCTCACCAGTTTTAAGGAGCGAGCAGTACTTC.

This chain joins TRBV4-3 and TRBJ1-1; 7 bases line up with TRBD1. Per the germline V gene, CDR1 is LGHNA and CDR2 is YSLEER. V gave up 4 bases and J gave up 8 bases; unmatched junction bases: 7. CDR3 length equals 13 residues. The CDR3, as DNA: TGCGCCAGCAGCCCGACCGGGACAGAAGAAGCTTTCTTT. It codes for CASSPTGTEEAFF.

The rearrangement joins TRBV9 to TRBJ2-7; D is possibly TRBD2 (5 bases). Trimming took off 5 bases at V and 2 bases at J, with 20 bases between the two ends. Germline CDR1 SGDLS, CDR2 YYNGEE. The CDR3 contains 16 residues. The CDR3 spells CASRFKGRESTYEQYF. CDR3 sequence (DNA): TGTGCCAGCAGGTTTAAGGGCCGGGAATCCACCTACGAGCAGTACTTC. Filled out from reference TRBV9 and TRBJ2-7, the complete variable domain reads DSGVTQTPKHLITATGQRVTLRCSPRSGDLSVYWYQQSLDQGLQFLIQYYNGEERAKGNILERFSAQQFPDLHSELNLSSLELGDSALYFCASRFKGRESTYEQYFGPGTRLTVT.

The chain is built from TRBV7-9 and TRBJ2-7; D is possibly TRBD2 (6 bases). The CDR3 consists of 11 residues. V shed 10 bases and J shed 5 bases, with 12 bases lying between them. In germline, CDR1 is SEHNR, CDR2 FQNEAQ (reference sequence). The CDR3 nucleotides are TGTGCCAACGGGGGTGTACACGAGCAGTACTTC. Amino acid sequence: CANGGVHEQYF.

This chain joins TRBV4-1 and TRBJ2-3; D perhaps matches TRBD2 (6 bases). The CDR3 runs to 16 residues. Between the trimmed V and J ends, which lost 1 base and 2 bases, there was a span of 13 bases. Germline V gives CDR1 MGHRA, CDR2 YSYEKL. In DNA, the CDR3 is TGCGCCAGCAGCCAAGTAGGCGGGAAAAACACAGATACGCAGTATTTT. Protein: CASSQVGGKNTDTQYF.

The chain is built from TRBV6-1 and TRBJ1-5, with a tentative D call TRBD1 (5 bases). V shed 7 bases and J shed 3 bases, with 13 bases lying between them. Per the germline V gene, CDR1 is MNHNS and CDR2 is SASEGT. There are 14 residues in the CDR3. The CDR3 loop reads CASNLGGFNQPQHF. CDR3 DNA: TGTGCCAGCAACCTCGGGGGGTTCAATCAGCCCCAGCATTTT.

The chain is built from TRBV29-1 and TRBJ2-7; the D is unclear. The CDR3 has 13 amino acids. V lost 5 bases, J lost 2 bases, and 13 bases lay in between. Germline V gives CDR1 SQVTM, CDR2 ANQGSEA. CDR3 coding DNA: TGCAGCGTTTGGCTCCGCCAAGCCTACGAGCAGTACTTC. Encoded protein: CSVWLRQAYEQYF.

This sequence joins TRBV28 and TRBJ2-1; no clear D. Germline CDR1 MDHEN, CDR2 SYDVKM. The V and J ends lost 5 bases and 5 bases respectively, with 13 bases between them. The CDR3 has 14 residues. CDR3 bases: TGTGCCAGCAGTCCCCGCCCCGGTGACAATGAGCAGTTCTTC. It codes for CASSPRPGDNEQFF.